The 5 T cell receptor beta chains reported below all come from one sample, sequenced in a study of graft-versus-host responses after intestinal transplantation. Using immunoSEQ multiplex PCR, the repertoire was profiled, and TCRdb retains in-frame clones only, with some absent. The sample yields 140,000 or so clones, over 90% seen once. Their specific antigens are unknown. This specimen was unstimulated CD4+ T cells sorted from spleen or lymph node cells, taken before intestinal transplant. The receptor set was obtained from a human donor who received an intestinal transplant.

The rearrangement joins TRBV11-2 to TRBJ2-7; no firm D call. The CDR3 totals 13 residues. Germline-derived CDR1 and CDR2 are SGHAT and FQNNGV. Trimming cost V 5 bases and J 3 bases, with 11 bases left between them. The CDR3 region has the DNA TGTGCCAGCAGCCCCGACTGGGACTACGAGCAGTACTTC. Amino acid sequence: CASSPDWDYEQYF.

This clone was recorded only once. This chain links TRBV2 with TRBJ1-3; D is undetermined. From germline, CDR1 is SNHLY and CDR2 FYNNEI. Trimming took off 7 bases at V and 0 bases at J, with 4 bases between the two ends. The CDR3 totals 12 residues. CDR3 in DNA: TGTGCCAGCAAGCTCTCTGGAAACACCATATATTTT. Amino acid sequence: CASKLSGNTIYF.

The genes are TRBV5-1 and TRBJ1-2; a weak D match, TRBD1 (6 bases). Germline lookup yields CDR1 SGHRS and CDR2 YFSETQ. The CDR3 totals 14 residues. Trimming removed 1 base at V and 12 bases at J, with 19 bases between. CDR3 sequence: CASSLIGKGQSDTF. CDR3 in DNA: TGCGCCAGCAGCTTGATTGGGAAAGGACAGTCGGACACCTTC.

This chain links TRBV4-1 with TRBJ2-2; the D gene is possibly TRBD1 (5 bases). V gave up 0 bases and J gave up 0 bases, with 20 bases separating them. Germline V gene sequence: CDR1 MGHRA, CDR2 YSYEKL. The CDR3 spans 20 residues. This chain's CDR3 is CASSQDHLSTETTNTGELFF. CDR3 DNA sequence: TGCGCCAGCAGCCAAGATCATCTATCGACAGAGACGACGAACACCGGGGAGCTGTTTTTT.

The chain uses TRBV28 and TRBJ2-7; no reliable D call. The CDR3 length is 13 residues. The V end lost 6 bases, the J end lost 6 bases, and 15 bases lay between the germline ends. CDR1 is MDHEN and CDR2 is SYDVKM in the germline V gene. The CDR3 spells CASSAPSWGEQYF. The CDR3 DNA is TGTGCCAGCAGCGCGCCGTCGTGGGGCGAGCAGTACTTC. The full variable domain, its missing parts supplied by reference TRBV28 and TRBJ2-7, is DVKVTQSSRYLVKRTGEKVFLECVQDMDHENMFWYRQDPGLGLRLIYFSYDVKMKEKGDIPEGYSVSREKKERFSLILESASTNQTSMYLCASSAPSWGEQYFGPGTRLTVT.